These 15 T cell receptor beta chains share one sample of origin, sequenced in a study of T cells after posttransplantation cyclophosphamide. Measured with immunoSEQ multiplex PCR; TCRdb has only the in-frame clones, and not every one. The sample records 9,000 to 15,000 clones, 70% to 90% being singletons. Control samples came 1 year after myeloablative marrow transplants with methotrexate plus calcineurin inhibitor. This specimen was PBMCs, taken 350 to 400 days after allogeneic stem cell transplant with calcineurin inhibitor and methotrexate. These receptors came from a male patient in his thirties who received an allogeneic stem cell transplant from an unrelated donor, was CMV-positive, and had acute GVHD only. Some T cells may trace back to the graft donor.

The chain carries TRBV5-1 and TRBJ2-2; 7 bases fit TRBD1. This CDR3 comprises 15 residues. In germline, CDR1 is SGHRS, CDR2 YFSETQ. Trimming took 0 bases from V and 1 from J; bases not matched to a gene: 0. CDR3 nucleotides: TGCGCCAGCAGCTTGGGGACAGGGAACACCGGGGAGCTGTTTTTT. It encodes CASSLGTGNTGELFF.

The V gene is TRBV11-3, the J gene TRBJ2-1; tentative D call: TRBD2 (6 bases). Germline lookup yields CDR1 SGHNT and CDR2 YENEEA. The length of the CDR3 is 12 residues. V dropped 7 bases and J dropped 9 bases, with 13 bases sitting between them. CDR3 in amino acids: CASTPEGGEQFF. Here the CDR3 DNA reads TGTGCCAGCACCCCGGAGGGTGGTGAGCAGTTCTTC.

This clone has a handful of counts. This chain joins TRBV9 and TRBJ2-3; a weak D match, TRBD2 (6 bases). Germline CDR1 and CDR2: SGDLS and YYNGEE. With 7 bases removed from V and 0 bases from J, the gap between germline ends came to 9 bases. The CDR3 length is 13 residues. The CDR3 DNA reads TGTGCCAGCGGGGACTCTAGCACAGATACGCAGTATTTT. As protein: CASGDSSTDTQYF.

V gene TRBV7-9 combines with J gene TRBJ2-2, with 12 bases aligning to TRBD2. The CDR3 is made up of 15 amino acids. Looked up from germline, CDR1 is SEHNR and CDR2 is FQNEAQ (reference sequence). V lost 10 bases and J lost 7; bases outside the gene matches: 10. CDR3 loop: CANEGLAGRSGELFF. In DNA, the CDR3 is TGTGCCAACGAAGGACTAGCGGGAAGGAGCGGGGAGCTGTTTTTT.

V and J are TRBV27 and TRBJ1-1; D is unclear. The CDR3 is made up of 14 amino acids. CDR1 is MNHEY, CDR2 SMNVEV, per germline (reference sequence). Trimming removed 2 bases from V and 1 base from J, with 8 bases in between. The CDR3 DNA is TGTGCCAGCAGTTTAACCGGGAAGAACACTGAAGCTTTCTTT. It translates to CASSLTGKNTEAFF.

The chain recombines TRBV5-6 with TRBJ1-1; D is undetermined. The CDR3 is 15 amino acids. CDR1 and CDR2 from the germline V gene are SGHDT and YYEEEE. Trimming shortened V by 4 bases and J by 0 bases, and 13 bases separated the two germline ends. The CDR3 loop is CASSTNPTVNTEAFF. DNA of the CDR3: TGTGCCAGCAGCACCAACCCTACCGTGAACACTGAAGCTTTCTTT. The whole variable domain, remainder taken from reference TRBV5-6 and TRBJ1-1, is DAGVTQSPTHLIKTRGQQVTLRCSPKSGHDTVSWYQQALGQGPQFIFQYYEEEERQRGNFPDRFSGHQFPNYSSELNVNALLLGDSALYLCASSTNPTVNTEAFFGQGTRLTVV.

The chain combines TRBV10-3 with TRBJ1-5, with no clear D. Trimming removed 3 bases at V and 2 bases at J, with 11 bases between. Germline assignment: CDR1 ENHRY and CDR2 SYGVKD. The CDR3 runs 15 residues. This CDR3 reads CAISESADGNQPQHF. The CDR3 nucleotides read TGTGCCATCAGTGAATCGGCGGATGGCAATCAGCCCCAGCATTTT.

The count of this clone is one. V gene TRBV18 combines with J gene TRBJ2-5; 7 bases are a match to TRBD2. V trimming: 2 bases; J trimming: 3 bases; junction bases outside the gene matches: 6. Germline V gene data show CDR1 as KGHSH and CDR2 as LQKENI. The CDR3 contains 15 residues. CDR3 amino acids: CASSPRAGVEETQYF. The CDR3 region has the DNA TGTGCCAGCTCACCAAGGGCGGGAGTGGAAGAGACCCAGTACTTC.

This chain links TRBV19 with TRBJ2-7; D is perhaps TRBD1 (6 bases). The CDR3 length is 13 residues. Germline CDR1 and CDR2: LNHDA and SQIVND (reference sequence). Trimming left V 5 bases short and J 6 bases short, with 14 bases between. Here the CDR3 reads CASSSRTGFEQYF. In DNA form, the CDR3 reads TGTGCCAGTAGTTCACGAACAGGGTTCGAGCAGTACTTC.

The chain recombines TRBV11-2 with TRBJ2-2; the D gene is possibly TRBD2 (5 bases). This CDR3 has 13 residues. Germline V gives CDR1 SGHAT, CDR2 FQNNGV. Deletions cut 4 bases from V and 6 bases from J, with 9 bases between. Written as DNA, the CDR3 is TGTGCCAGCAGCTCCGATAGCGCCGGGGAGCTGTTTTTT. Residues: CASSSDSAGELFF.

The chain joins TRBV4-1 to TRBJ1-2; 8 nucleotides align to TRBD1. From germline, CDR1 is MGHRA and CDR2 YSYEKL. The V segment lost 1 base and the J segment 2 bases; nucleotides outside the gene matches: 3. The CDR3 spans 15 residues. The CDR3 here is CASSQVRTGNYGYTF. CDR3 coding DNA: TGCGCCAGCAGCCAAGTGAGGACAGGGAACTATGGCTACACCTTC.

This chain links TRBV29-1 with TRBJ1-2; D is perhaps TRBD1 (6 bases). V was trimmed by 4 bases and J by 14 bases, leaving 17 bases between them. CDR3 length: 11 residues. Looked up from germline, CDR1 is SQVTM and CDR2 is ANQGSEA. The CDR3 loop reads CSVGASGELTF. The CDR3 nucleotides are TGCAGCGTTGGAGCTTCAGGGGAGTTAACCTTC.

This clone was picked up one time. This chain links TRBV2 with TRBJ1-5; 8 bases map to TRBD1. V dropped 6 bases and J dropped 2; count of bases not matched to a gene: 6. CDR1 and CDR2 (germline): SNHLY, FYNNEI. The CDR3 totals 15 residues. The CDR3 DNA reads as TGTGCCAGCAGCGCGACAGGGGTCGGCAATCAGCCCCAGCATTTT. It yields the protein CASSATGVGNQPQHF.

The DNA of the CDR3 is TGCGCCAGCAGCCCCCCGGGGGGACCAAATCAGCCCCAGCATTTT. Its protein is CASSPPGGPNQPQHF. The J gene is TRBJ1-5, the V gene TRBV4-1; weak D call: TRBD1 (5 bases). The CDR3 extends over 15 amino acids. Germline loops: CDR1 MGHRA, CDR2 YSYEKL. Deletions cut 4 bases from V and 4 bases from J, with 14 bases between.

This clone showed up just once. The chain recombines TRBV4-1 with TRBJ2-3; 8 bases map to TRBD2. The CDR3 contains 16 residues. Germline V gene sequence: CDR1 MGHRA, CDR2 YSYEKL. The ends lost 4 bases at V and 6 bases at J; junction bases unmatched: 12. This chain's CDR3 is CASSPRGSGNTDTQYF. The CDR3 DNA reads TGCGCCAGCAGCCCCCGGGGTAGCGGGAACACGGATACGCAGTATTTT.